This T cell receptor (beta chain) was recorded in a study of CD8 T cells in Susac syndrome. This clonotype has only one observation. RNA, at about 0.45 to 1 ug, was reverse transcribed with random hexamers. TCRdb analysed the immunoSEQ multiplex PCR reads with MiXCR anew, one entry per CDR3 protein. Of around 80,000 distinct CDR3 sequences listed, 80% to 95% are singletons. V trimming: 7 bases; J trimming: 5 bases; junction bases outside the gene matches: 10. Germline V gene sequence: CDR1 LGHNT, CDR2 FRNRAP. The CDR3 runs 17 residues. The V gene is TRBV12-5, the J gene TRBJ2-5; 16 bases line up with TRBD2. The specimen was CD8+ T cells from PBMCs. This TCR derives from a human donor with Susac syndrome. The CDR3 bases are TGTGCTAGTGCCCTGGGGACTAGCGGGGGGGCCGGGGAGACCCAGTACTTC. Its protein product is CASALGTSGGAGETQYF.